The 21 T cell receptor beta chains listed next were all sequenced from one sample in a study of breast tumors, draining lymph nodes, adjacent tissues. Samples came from axillary lymph nodes draining the breast cancer. TCRdb itself ran the multiplex PCR reads through MiXCR, one entry per CDR3 protein. The sample records 200,000 to 250,000 distinct CDR3 sequences, 30% to 35% being singletons. Sequenced input: axillary lymph node tissue. All receptors come from a female donor with breast cancer. Some clones in this sample may be carry-over from other donors' samples.

This clonotype was seen a few times. A much larger clone sits a single nucleotide away, making a read error possible. The chain uses TRBV7-2 and TRBJ2-6; D is perhaps TRBD1 (5 bases). Germline CDR1 reads SGHTA; CDR2 reads FQGNSA. This CDR3 spans 15 amino acids. CDR3 residues: CASSLRSSGANVLPF. The CDR3 nucleotides are TGTGCCAGCAGCTTAAGGTCCTCTGGGGCCAACGTCCTGCCTTTC.

This clonotype was picked up many times. The V and J genes are TRBV25-1 and TRBJ2-2; no clear D gene. The CDR3 spans 11 residues. V lost 3 bases and J 6 bases, leaving 2 bases between the germline ends. Per germline, CDR1 MGHDK and CDR2 SYGVNS. CDR3 nucleotide sequence: TGTGCCAGCAGTGACTCCGGGGAGCTGTTTTTT. This codes for CASSDSGELFF.

This clonotype was counted between two and nine times. A much bigger clone sits one base away, suggesting this may be a read error. In nucleotides, the CDR3 is TGCCCCAGCAGCCAAGCCCGGCAGGACACCTATAATTCACCCCTCCACTTT. Protein sequence: CPSSQARQDTYNSPLHF. The V and J genes are TRBV4-1 and TRBJ1-6, with a possible D match to TRBD1 (5 bases). CDR1 and CDR2 from the germline V gene are MGHRA and YSYEKL. The CDR3 loop spans 17 amino acids.

This clonotype has just a few counts. V and J are TRBV10-3 and TRBJ2-6; unclear D gene. Germline V CDR1 and CDR2: ENHRY, SYGVKD. The V gene lost 7 bases and the J gene lost 4 bases, with 11 bases spanning the gap. The length of the CDR3 is 14 residues. CDR3 amino acids: CAINMGAGANVLTF. The DNA of the CDR3 is TGTGCCATCAACATGGGTGCGGGGGCCAACGTCCTGACTTTC.

In this sample, this clonotype turned up many times. This chain uses TRBV6-6 with TRBJ1-5, with D possibly TRBD1 on 6 matching bases. The V end was cut by 6 bases, the J end by 7 bases, with 19 bases between. This CDR3 contains 15 residues. Germline CDR1 is MNHNY and CDR2 is SVGAGI (reference sequence). The CDR3 DNA sequence: TGTGCCAGCAGCCCCCACAGGGCGGAATTCCAGCCCCAGCATTTT. This encodes CASSPHRAEFQPQHF.

Ten or more counts support this clonotype. The chain couples TRBV19 to TRBJ1-5; D remains ambiguous. Germline loops: CDR1 LNHDA, CDR2 SQIVND (reference sequence). V shed 7 bases and J shed 6 bases, with 10 bases lying between them. The CDR3 has 12 amino acids. DNA for the CDR3: TGTGCCAGTACGAGAGGGAGTCAGCCCCAGCATTTT. Protein sequence: CASTRGSQPQHF.

In its sample, this clonotype was seen many times. The chain carries TRBV12-3 or TRBV12-4 and TRBJ2-7; D gene unclear. V gave up 6 bases and J gave up 1 base, with 10 bases separating them. This CDR3 region has 13 residues. The CDR3 sequence: CASSFGESYEQYF. The CDR3 DNA follows: TGTGCCAGCAGCTTTGGGGAATCCTACGAGCAGTACTTC.

This clonotype occurred many times. The chain is built from TRBV13 and TRBJ2-1; 9 nucleotides align to TRBD2. Unmatched junction bases numbered 10, after V lost 5 bases and J lost 8 bases. The CDR3 is 15 residues long. The V gene's germline CDR1 is PRHDT and CDR2 FYEKMQ (reference sequence). In DNA, the CDR3 is TGTGCCAGCAGCCAAATAGCGGGAGATTGGTATGAGCAGTTCTTC. Translation gives CASSQIAGDWYEQFF.

The chain recombines TRBV5-6 with TRBJ1-4, with TRBD1 as a possible D gene (5 bases). The germline V gene encodes CDR1 SGHDT and CDR2 YYEEEE. This CDR3 has 14 amino acids. V lost 6 bases and J lost 10, with 19 bases in between. The CDR3 is CASIPGGTGTKLFF. In nucleotides, the CDR3 is TGTGCCAGCATCCCCGGGGGGACGGGTACAAAACTGTTTTTT. The whole variable domain, filled in from reference TRBV5-6 and TRBJ1-4, reads DAGVTQSPTHLIKTRGQQVTLRCSPKSGHDTVSWYQQALGQGPQFIFQYYEEEERQRGNFPDRFSGHQFPNYSSELNVNALLLGDSALYLCASIPGGTGTKLFFGSGTQLSVL.

In the case of this clonotype: A much larger clone lies one base from this, so it may be a read error. The V and J genes are TRBV11-3 and TRBJ2-5; 7 nucleotides agree with TRBD1. Germline trimming cut 3 bases from V and 7 bases from J; bases unmatched to any gene: 5. Germline CDR1 SGHNT, CDR2 YENEEA. The CDR3 is 13 residues long. CDR3 amino acids: CASSFTGDGTQYF. In nucleotides, the CDR3 is TGTGCCAGCAGCTTCACAGGGGATGGGACCCAGTACTTC.

This rearrangement joins TRBV5-4 to TRBJ2-3; 9 nucleotides match TRBD2. Unmatched junction bases numbered 8, after V lost 0 bases and J lost 0 bases. The CDR3 runs to 18 residues. CDR1 SGHNT and CDR2 YYREEE come from the germline V gene (reference sequence). The CDR3 spells CASSLVAGGASSTDTQYF. In nucleotides, the CDR3 is TGTGCCAGCAGCTTGGTTGCGGGGGGGGCTTCTAGCACAGATACGCAGTATTTT.

A word on this clonotype: A read error may produce the germline difference seen at one junction end. V usage is TRBV2 and J usage is TRBJ1-5; D gene uncertain. Germline CDR1 is SNHLY and CDR2 is FYNNEI. The length of the CDR3 is 16 residues. CDR3 sequence reads: CASSGTGPVVNQPQHF. The CDR3 DNA is TGTGCCAGCAGTGGAACCGGACCAGTAGTCAATCAGCCCCAGCATTTC.

Details on this clonotype: This could be a read error, since a much larger clone is one nucleotide away. The chain recombines TRBV4-1 with TRBJ1-3; TRBD1 matches 7 bases. The CDR3 contains 15 residues. Germline-derived CDR1 and CDR2 are MGHRA and YSYEKL. CDR3 nucleotides: TGCGCCGGCAGCCAAGATGACAGGGCAGGTTACACCATATATTTT. This translates into CAGSQDDRAGYTIYF.

The V call is TRBV7-2, the J call TRBJ1-5; D uncertain. Germline CDR1 SGHTA, CDR2 FQGNSA. V was shortened by 5 bases and J by 2 bases, with 13 bases between the two germline ends. This CDR3 has 15 residues. The CDR3 reads CASSVDWGRNQPQHF. For the CDR3, the DNA is TGTGCCAGCAGCGTCGACTGGGGTCGCAATCAGCCCCAGCATTTT.

The chain uses TRBV7-2 and TRBJ2-7; TRBD2 agrees at 12 bases. Looked up from germline, CDR1 is SGHTA and CDR2 is FQGNSA. The V and J ends lost 5 bases and 4 bases, in that order; junction bases with no gene match: 6. The CDR3 extends over 15 amino acids. DNA of the CDR3: TGTGCCAGCAGCCCTACTAGCGGGGGGACTTACGAGCAGTACGTC. This encodes CASSPTSGGTYEQYV.

The sample holds a few counts of this clonotype. Given a much more abundant clone one base away, this may be a read error. This chain connects TRBV7-8 to TRBJ2-5; TRBD1 aligns across 10 bases. CDR3 size: 15 residues. Germline V gene sequence: CDR1 SGHVS, CDR2 FQNEAQ. CDR3 amino acids: CASSPGQGEKETQHF. CDR3 bases: TGTGCCAGCAGCCCCGGACAGGGGGAAAAAGAGACCCAGCACTTC. The full variable domain, its missing parts supplied by reference TRBV7-8 and TRBJ2-5, is GAGVSQSPRYKVAKRGQDVALRCDPISGHVSLFWYQQALGQGPEFLTYFQNEAQLDKSGLPSDRFFAERPEGSVSTLKIQRTQQEDSAVYLCASSPGQGEKETQHFGPGTRLLVL.

About this clonotype itself: This may stem from a read error, because a much larger clone lies one nucleotide away. This rearrangement joins TRBV7-8 to TRBJ2-3, with 13 bases matching TRBD2. Germline V gene data show CDR1 as SGHVS and CDR2 as FQNEAQ. The CDR3 spans 18 residues. The CDR3 DNA reads TGTGCCAGCAGCCCCGGACTAGCGGGGGCCGAAAGCACACATACGCAGTATTTT. Amino acids: CASSPGLAGAESTHTQYF. Full variable domain (outside the CDR3, taken from reference TRBV7-8 and TRBJ2-3): GAGVSQSPRYKVAKRGQDVALRCDPISGHVSLFWYQQALGQGPEFLTYFQNEAQLDKSGLPSDRFFAERPEGSVSTLKIQRTQQEDSAVYLCASSPGLAGAESTHTQYFGPGTRLTVL.

The genes are TRBV29-1 and TRBJ2-2; 8 bases map to TRBD2. The CDR3 runs 12 residues. From germline, CDR1 is SQVTM and CDR2 ANQGSEA. Germline trimming cut 7 bases from V and 6 bases from J; bases unmatched to any gene: 4. The CDR3 sequence: CSAQAGAGELFF. In DNA, the CDR3 is TGCAGCGCGCAAGCGGGAGCCGGGGAGCTGTTTTTT.

This chain links TRBV2 with TRBJ2-2; 10 bases agree with TRBD2. The junction had 7 bases not matched to a gene; V was cut back by 2 bases and J by 4 bases. The CDR3 contains 17 residues. Germline-derived CDR1 and CDR2 are SNHLY and FYNNEI. In DNA, the CDR3 is TGTGCCAGCAGTGAATCCCAGGGACTAGCGAGCACCGGGGAGCTGTTTTTT. It specifies CASSESQGLASTGELFF.

This clonotype was seen at least ten times. The gene calls are TRBV7-9 and TRBJ1-6, with a weak D call TRBD1 (6 bases). Germline values: CDR1 SEHNR, CDR2 FQNEAQ (reference sequence). This CDR3 has 18 residues. The ends were cut back, 3 bases at V and 0 bases at J, with 15 bases in the middle. CDR3 sequence (DNA): TGTGCCAGCAGCTTCGGACAGCAAAGGTCCTCCTATAATTCACCCCTCCACTTT. Its protein is CASSFGQQRSSYNSPLHF.

In its sample, this clonotype was seen a few times. A much larger clone differs from this one at a single base, so this may be a read error. V gene TRBV5-4 combines with J gene TRBJ1-6; no firm D call. Trimming took off 1 base at V and 9 bases at J, with 8 bases between the two ends. The CDR3 length is 13 residues. Germline V gene lookup returns CDR1 SGHNT and CDR2 YYREEE (reference sequence). The CDR3 sequence: CASSLTATSPLHF. The CDR3 DNA reads TGTGCCAGCAGCTTGACAGCCACTTCACCCCTCCACTTT.